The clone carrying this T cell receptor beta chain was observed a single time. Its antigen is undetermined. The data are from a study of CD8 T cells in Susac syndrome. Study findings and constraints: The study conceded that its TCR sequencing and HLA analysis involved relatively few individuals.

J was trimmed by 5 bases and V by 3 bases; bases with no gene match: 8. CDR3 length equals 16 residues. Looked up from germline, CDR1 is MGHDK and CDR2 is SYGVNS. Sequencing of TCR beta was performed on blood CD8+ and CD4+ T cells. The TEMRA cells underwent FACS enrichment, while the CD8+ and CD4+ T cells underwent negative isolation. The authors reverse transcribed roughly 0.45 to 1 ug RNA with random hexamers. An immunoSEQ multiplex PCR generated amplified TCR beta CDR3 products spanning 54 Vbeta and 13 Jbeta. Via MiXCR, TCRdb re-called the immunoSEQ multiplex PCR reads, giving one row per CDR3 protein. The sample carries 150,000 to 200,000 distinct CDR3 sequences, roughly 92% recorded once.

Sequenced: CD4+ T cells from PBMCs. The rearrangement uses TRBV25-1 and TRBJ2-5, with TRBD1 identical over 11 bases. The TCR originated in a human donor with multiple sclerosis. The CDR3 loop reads CASSDRWTGGRETQYF. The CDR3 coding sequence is TGTGCCAGCAGTGATAGATGGACAGGGGGCAGGGAGACCCAGTACTTC.